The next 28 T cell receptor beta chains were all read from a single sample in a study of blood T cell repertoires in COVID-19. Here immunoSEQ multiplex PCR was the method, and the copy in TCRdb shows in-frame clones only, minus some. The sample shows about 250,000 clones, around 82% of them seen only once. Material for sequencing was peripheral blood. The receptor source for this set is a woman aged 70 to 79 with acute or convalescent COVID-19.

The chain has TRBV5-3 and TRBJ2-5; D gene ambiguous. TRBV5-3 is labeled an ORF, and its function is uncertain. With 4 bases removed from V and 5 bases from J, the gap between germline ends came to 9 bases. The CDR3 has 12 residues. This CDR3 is CARSGDGETQYF. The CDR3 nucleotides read TGTGCCAGAAGCGGTGACGGGGAGACCCAGTACTTC.

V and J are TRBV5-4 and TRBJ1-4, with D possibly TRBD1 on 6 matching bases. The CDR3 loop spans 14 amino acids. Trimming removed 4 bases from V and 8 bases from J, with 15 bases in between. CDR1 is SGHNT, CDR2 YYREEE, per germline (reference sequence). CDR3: CASSRGGIGEKLFF. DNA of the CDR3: TGTGCCAGCAGCCGAGGGGGAATCGGCGAAAAACTGTTTTTT.

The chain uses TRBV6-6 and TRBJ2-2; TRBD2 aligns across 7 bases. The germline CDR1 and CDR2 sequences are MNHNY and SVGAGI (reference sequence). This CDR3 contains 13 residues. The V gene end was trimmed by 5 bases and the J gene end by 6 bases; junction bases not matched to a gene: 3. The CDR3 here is CASSGRGSGELFF. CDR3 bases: TGTGCCAGCAGTGGGCGGGGGTCCGGGGAGCTGTTTTTT.

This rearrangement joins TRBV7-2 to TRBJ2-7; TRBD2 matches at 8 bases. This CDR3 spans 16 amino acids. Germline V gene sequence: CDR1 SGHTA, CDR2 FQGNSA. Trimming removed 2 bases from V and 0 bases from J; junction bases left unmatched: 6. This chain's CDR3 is CASSLNLGTSSYEQYF. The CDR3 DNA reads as TGTGCCAGCAGCTTAAATCTCGGGACTAGCTCCTACGAGCAGTACTTC.

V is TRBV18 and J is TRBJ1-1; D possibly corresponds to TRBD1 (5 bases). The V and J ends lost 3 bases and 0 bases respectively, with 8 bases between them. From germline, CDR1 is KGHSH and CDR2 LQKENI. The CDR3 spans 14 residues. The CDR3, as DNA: TGTGCCAGCTCACCGGGGCTAGTGAACACTGAAGCTTTCTTT. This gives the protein CASSPGLVNTEAFF.

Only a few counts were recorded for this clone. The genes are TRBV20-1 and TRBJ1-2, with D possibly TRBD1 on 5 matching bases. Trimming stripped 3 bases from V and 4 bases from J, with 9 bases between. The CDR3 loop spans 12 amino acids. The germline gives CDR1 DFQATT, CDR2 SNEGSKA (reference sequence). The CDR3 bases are TGCAGTGCTAGTACAGGTCTCTATGGCTACACCTTC. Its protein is CSASTGLYGYTF.

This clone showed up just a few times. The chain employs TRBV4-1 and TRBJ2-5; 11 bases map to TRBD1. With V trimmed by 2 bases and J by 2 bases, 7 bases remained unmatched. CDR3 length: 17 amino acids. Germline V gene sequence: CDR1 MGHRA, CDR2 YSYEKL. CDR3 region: CASSQSRDRGFQETQYF. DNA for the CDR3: TGCGCCAGCAGCCAATCGCGGGACAGGGGGTTTCAAGAGACCCAGTACTTC.

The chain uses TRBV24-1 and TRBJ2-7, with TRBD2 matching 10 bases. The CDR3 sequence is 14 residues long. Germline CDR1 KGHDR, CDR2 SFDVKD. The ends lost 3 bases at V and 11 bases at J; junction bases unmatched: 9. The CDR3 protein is CATSDNLAGAPEYF. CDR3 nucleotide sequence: TGTGCCACCAGTGATAACCTAGCGGGGGCTCCCGAGTACTTC.

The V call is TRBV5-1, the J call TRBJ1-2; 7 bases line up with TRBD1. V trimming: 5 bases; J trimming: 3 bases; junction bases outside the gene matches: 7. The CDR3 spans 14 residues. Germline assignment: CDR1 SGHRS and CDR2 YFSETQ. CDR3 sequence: CASSRQGLDYGYTF. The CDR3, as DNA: TGCGCCAGCAGTAGACAGGGTCTAGACTATGGCTACACCTTC.

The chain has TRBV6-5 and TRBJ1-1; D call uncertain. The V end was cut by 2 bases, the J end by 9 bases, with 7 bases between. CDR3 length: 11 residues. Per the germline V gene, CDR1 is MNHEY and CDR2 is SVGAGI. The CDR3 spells CASSYVGKAFF. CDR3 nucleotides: TGTGCCAGCAGTTACGTCGGGAAAGCTTTCTTT.

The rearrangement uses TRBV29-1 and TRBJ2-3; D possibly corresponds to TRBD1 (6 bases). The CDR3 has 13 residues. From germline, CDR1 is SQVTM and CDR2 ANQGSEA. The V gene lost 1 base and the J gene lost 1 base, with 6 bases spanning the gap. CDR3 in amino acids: CSVEGQGTDTQYF. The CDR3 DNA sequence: TGCAGCGTTGAAGGACAGGGCACAGATACGCAGTATTTT.

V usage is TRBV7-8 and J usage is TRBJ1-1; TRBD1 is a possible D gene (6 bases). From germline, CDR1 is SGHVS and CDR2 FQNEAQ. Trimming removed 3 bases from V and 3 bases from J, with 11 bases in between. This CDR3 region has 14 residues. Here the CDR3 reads CASSFSGAHTEAFF. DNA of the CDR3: TGTGCCAGCAGCTTTTCAGGGGCGCACACTGAAGCTTTCTTT. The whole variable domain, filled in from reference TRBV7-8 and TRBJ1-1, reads GAGVSQSPRYKVAKRGQDVALRCDPISGHVSLFWYQQALGQGPEFLTYFQNEAQLDKSGLPSDRFFAERPEGSVSTLKIQRTQQEDSAVYLCASSFSGAHTEAFFGQGTRLTVV.

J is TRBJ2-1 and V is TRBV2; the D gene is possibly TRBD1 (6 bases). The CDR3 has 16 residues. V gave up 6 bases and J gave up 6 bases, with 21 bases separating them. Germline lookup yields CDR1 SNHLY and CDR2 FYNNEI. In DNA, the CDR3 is TGTGCCAGCAGGGGCCCAGGGGAATCAGAGGGCAATGAGCAGTTCTTC. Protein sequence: CASRGPGESEGNEQFF.

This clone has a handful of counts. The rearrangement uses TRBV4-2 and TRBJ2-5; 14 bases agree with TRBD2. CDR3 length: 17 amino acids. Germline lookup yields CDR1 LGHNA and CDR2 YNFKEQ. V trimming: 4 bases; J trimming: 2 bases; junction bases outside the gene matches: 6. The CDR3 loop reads CASSRGTSGGGQETQYF. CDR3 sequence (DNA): TGTGCCAGCAGCCGAGGGACTAGCGGGGGTGGACAAGAGACCCAGTACTTC.

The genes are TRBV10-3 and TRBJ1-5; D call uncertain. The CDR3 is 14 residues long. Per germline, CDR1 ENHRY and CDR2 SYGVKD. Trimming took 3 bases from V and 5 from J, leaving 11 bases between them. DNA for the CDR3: TGTGCCATCAGTGAACCGGCGGCTGATCAGCCCCAGCATTTT. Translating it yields CAISEPAADQPQHF.

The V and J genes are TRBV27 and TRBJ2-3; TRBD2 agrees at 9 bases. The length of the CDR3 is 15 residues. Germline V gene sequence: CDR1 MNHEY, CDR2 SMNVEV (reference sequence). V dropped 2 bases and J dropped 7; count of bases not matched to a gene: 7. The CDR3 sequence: CASSLKRGELYTQYF. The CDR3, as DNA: TGTGCCAGCAGTTTAAAGCGGGGGGAATTATATACGCAGTATTTT.

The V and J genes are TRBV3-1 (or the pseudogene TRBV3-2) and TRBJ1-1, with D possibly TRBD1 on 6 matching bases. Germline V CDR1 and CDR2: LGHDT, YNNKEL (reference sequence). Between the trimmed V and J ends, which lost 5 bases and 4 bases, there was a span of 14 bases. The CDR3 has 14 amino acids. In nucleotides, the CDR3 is TGTGCCAGCAGCTACCCAGGGGATGGCACTGAAGCTTTCTTT. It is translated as CASSYPGDGTEAFF.

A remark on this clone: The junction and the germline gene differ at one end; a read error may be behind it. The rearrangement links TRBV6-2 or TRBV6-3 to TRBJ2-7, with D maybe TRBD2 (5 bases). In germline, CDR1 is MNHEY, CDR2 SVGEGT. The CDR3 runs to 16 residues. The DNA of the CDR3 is TGTGCCAGCAGCCAGTTTCGGCCCTCGGGGTCCTTCGAGCAGTACTTC. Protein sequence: CASSQFRPSGSFEQYF.

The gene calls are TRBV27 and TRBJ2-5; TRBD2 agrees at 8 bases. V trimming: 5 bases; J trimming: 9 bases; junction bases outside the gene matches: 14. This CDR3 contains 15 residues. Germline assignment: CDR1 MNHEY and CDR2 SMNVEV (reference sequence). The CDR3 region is CASSRGTRSPGAQYF. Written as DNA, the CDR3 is TGTGCCAGCAGTAGGGGGACTAGATCCCCGGGGGCCCAGTACTTC.

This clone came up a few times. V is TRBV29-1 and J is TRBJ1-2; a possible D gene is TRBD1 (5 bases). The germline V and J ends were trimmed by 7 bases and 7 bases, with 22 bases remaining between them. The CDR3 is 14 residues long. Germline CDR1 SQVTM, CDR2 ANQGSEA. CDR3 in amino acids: CSGDSGWAGGGYTF. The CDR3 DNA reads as TGCAGCGGAGATTCAGGGTGGGCAGGCGGTGGCTACACCTTC.

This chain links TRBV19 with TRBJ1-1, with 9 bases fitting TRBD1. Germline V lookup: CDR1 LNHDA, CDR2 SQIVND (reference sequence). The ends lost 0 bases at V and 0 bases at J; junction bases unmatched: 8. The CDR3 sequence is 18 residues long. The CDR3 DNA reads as TGTGCCAGTAGTATAGACCTCGGGACAGGGCCTATGAACACTGAAGCTTTCTTT. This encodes CASSIDLGTGPMNTEAFF.

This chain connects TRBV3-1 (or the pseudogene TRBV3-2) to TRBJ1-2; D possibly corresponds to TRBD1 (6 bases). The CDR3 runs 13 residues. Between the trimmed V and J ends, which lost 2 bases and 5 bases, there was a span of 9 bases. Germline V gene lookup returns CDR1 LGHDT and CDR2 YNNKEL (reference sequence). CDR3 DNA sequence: TGTGCCAGCAGCCAAAGGACAGAATATGGCTACACCTTC. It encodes CASSQRTEYGYTF.

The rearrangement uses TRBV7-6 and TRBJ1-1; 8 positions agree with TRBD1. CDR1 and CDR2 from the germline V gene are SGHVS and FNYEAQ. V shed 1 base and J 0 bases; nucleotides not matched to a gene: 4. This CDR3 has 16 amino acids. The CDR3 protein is CASSLGGTGMNTEAFF. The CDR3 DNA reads TGTGCCAGCAGCTTAGGGGGGACAGGAATGAACACTGAAGCTTTCTTT.

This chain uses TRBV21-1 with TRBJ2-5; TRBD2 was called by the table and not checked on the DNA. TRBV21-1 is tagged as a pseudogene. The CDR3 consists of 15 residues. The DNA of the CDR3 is TGTGCCAGCAGCAAACGGTGGGGGAGGAGGGAGACCCAGTACTTC. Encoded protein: CASSKRWGRRETQYF.

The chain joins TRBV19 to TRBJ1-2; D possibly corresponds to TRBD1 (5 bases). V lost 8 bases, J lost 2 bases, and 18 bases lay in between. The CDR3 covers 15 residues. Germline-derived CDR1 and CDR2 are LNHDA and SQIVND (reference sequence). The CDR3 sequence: CASLTHTTANYGYTF. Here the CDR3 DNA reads TGTGCCAGTCTAACGCACACGACAGCCAACTATGGCTACACCTTC.

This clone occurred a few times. DNA for the CDR3: TGTGCCAGCAGCTTAGCGCGGCAGAACACTGAAGCTTTCTTT. Protein sequence: CASSLARQNTEAFF. The chain carries TRBV7-2 and TRBJ1-1; D gene unclear. The germline V gene encodes CDR1 SGHTA and CDR2 FQGNSA. V was cut by 0 bases and J by 1 base, with 6 bases left in between. CDR3 length: 14 residues. Variable domain in full (rest from reference TRBV7-2 and TRBJ1-1): GAGVSQSPSNKVTEKGKDVELRCDPISGHTALYWYRQSLGQGLEFLIYFQGNSAPDKSGLPSDRFSAERTGGSVSTLTIQRTQQEDSAVYLCASSLARQNTEAFFGQGTRLTVV.

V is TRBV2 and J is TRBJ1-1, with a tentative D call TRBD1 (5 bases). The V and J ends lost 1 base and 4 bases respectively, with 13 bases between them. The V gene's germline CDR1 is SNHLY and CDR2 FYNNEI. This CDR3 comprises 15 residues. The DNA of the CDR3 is TGTGCCAGCAGTGAAGTAGGGGTTGTGGGCACTGAAGCTTTCTTT. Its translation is CASSEVGVVGTEAFF.

CDR3 sequence: CASSIRQGWGLFF. Written as DNA, the CDR3 is TGTGCCAGCAGCATTCGACAGGGCTGGGGACTGTTTTTT. The chain is built from TRBV7-9 and TRBJ1-4, with 7 bases matching TRBD1. V trimming: 5 bases; J trimming: 13 bases; junction bases outside the gene matches: 10. Germline V gene lookup returns CDR1 SEHNR and CDR2 FQNEAQ (reference sequence). This CDR3 is 13 amino acids long.